What follows is one T cell receptor (beta chain) and its context. Its recognized antigen is unknown. No quality values exist for individual bases; no much larger clone is one base distant. These data originate in a study of T cell responses to AZD1222 COVID-19 vaccine (dated by TCRdb to about 2021). Study-wide context: AZD1222 recipients given second doses at about 4 weeks or at about 12 weeks were pooled, since spike-specific TCR depth and breadth were not found to differ between the two schedules. A total of 230 to 250 trial participants underwent TCR sequencing, of whom 207 received two doses of AZD1222 and about 26 received two doses of the MenACWY control vaccine. Trial participants were enrolled by age into 18-55, 56-69 and 70-plus year subgroups, with roughly 160, 29 and 62 TCR-sequenced participants respectively. Points the paper makes about the study in general: Because no samples from the day 14 peak response were available, repertoires could be characterized only after the peak T cell response. A significant rise in spike-specific TCR breadth and depth was observed after two AZD1222 doses relative to day 0 and relative to MenACWY recipients. Conclusions about previously exposed vaccinees are limited because only 6 or 7 AZD1222 recipients were SARS-CoV-2 seropositive at baseline. Reportedly, almost half of the unique spike-specific TCRs recognized epitopes lying outside the regions that are mutated in the B.1.351 and B.1.1.7 variants. CD4 TCRs associated with the vaccine covered the entire spike protein, and the dominant responses were in regions 160-218 and 743-854. The 56-69-year group was small, and its depth increase did not reach significance, likely because of low power. Most participants were white British and females outnumbered males, and the authors suggested that clonal diversity may have been underestimated.

Per the publication, the time point label means: baseline before first vaccination. The vaccinee samples were drawn from two UK trials, COV001 and COV002, one of which was a single-blind randomized controlled phase 2/3 trial testing AZD1222 (ChAdOx1 nCoV-19) in healthy adults. Trial participant PBMC samples were collected at day 0 and day 28 after the second dose for TCRbeta chain sequencing. The CDR3 covers 13 residues, taking in both the cysteine and the phenylalanine. The retained sequence is limited to the CDR3, 39 bases, with the frame set at the first base. The germline ends are 10 bases apart after V is trimmed by 6 bases and J by 2 bases. In the germline V gene, CDR1 corresponds to SGHAT and CDR2 to FQNNGV. The CDR3 regions of human TCRbeta chains were analyzed by immunosequencing. As for how the authors treated the data: Repertoire TCRs were matched against a reference library of SARS-CoV-2-specific TCRs generated with the MIRA antigen-specificity platform. Breadth meant the fraction of unique TCRs that were SARS-CoV-2-associated, whereas depth meant the fraction of total T cells that were SARS-CoV-2-associated. Using the MIRA data, each spike-specific TCR was assigned both to the spike region to which the TCR was reactive and to a CD4 or CD8 class. Log10-transformed breadth and depth values were compared by one-way ANOVA with Sidak's multiple comparisons tests. The immuneACCESS repertoire file appears here via TCRdb, limited to in-frame rearrangements. These files lack a portion of the clones; in checked studies, under half of the deficit traces to unresolved V genes, and the cause of the others is not known. Clonal size and the V and J genes are those of that table, whereas D and trimming came from the DNA. Across this sample there are 150,000 to 180,000 clones, with about 88% seen only once. The biggest ten clones account for approximately 17% of the sample.

The source is an adult in good health. Here the sequenced sample was peripheral blood, taken on day 0 of AZD1222 vaccination. The chain is made from TRBV11-2 and TRBJ1-2, and perhaps TRBD1 as D gene, on 6 matching bases. In nucleotide form, the sequence is TGTGCCAGCAGAGCCACAGGGAACTATGGCTACACCTTC. Translated, it reads CASRATGNYGYTF.